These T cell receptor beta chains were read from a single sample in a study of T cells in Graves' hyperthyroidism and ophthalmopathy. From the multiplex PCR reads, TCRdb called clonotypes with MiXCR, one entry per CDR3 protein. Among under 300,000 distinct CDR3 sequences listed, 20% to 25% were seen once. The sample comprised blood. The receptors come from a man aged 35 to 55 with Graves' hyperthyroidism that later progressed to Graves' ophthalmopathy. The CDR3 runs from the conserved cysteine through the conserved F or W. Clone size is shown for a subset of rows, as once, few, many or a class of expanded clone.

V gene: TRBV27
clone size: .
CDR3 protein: CASSSRQDMNTEAFF

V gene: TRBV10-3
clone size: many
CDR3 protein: CAISLTGNTEAFF

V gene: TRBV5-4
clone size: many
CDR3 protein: CASSFGGISEETQYF

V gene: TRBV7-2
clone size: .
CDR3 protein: CASRETGGATEAFF

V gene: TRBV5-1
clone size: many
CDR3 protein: CASAITGLEQYF

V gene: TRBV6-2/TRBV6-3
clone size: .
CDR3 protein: CASSLAGRSTGELFF

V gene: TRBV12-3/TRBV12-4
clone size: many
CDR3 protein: CASSSSGRASTGELFF

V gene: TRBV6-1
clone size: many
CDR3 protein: CASIPRRQEGVRAFF

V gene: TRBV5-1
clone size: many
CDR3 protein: CASSWGTGNTEAFF

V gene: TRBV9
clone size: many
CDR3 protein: CASSVDGTGNYGYTF

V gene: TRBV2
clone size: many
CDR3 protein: CASSDGQGASGANVLTF

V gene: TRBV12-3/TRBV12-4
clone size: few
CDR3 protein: CASSGGSGTLYEQYF

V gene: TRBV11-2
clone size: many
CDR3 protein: CASSLNARGPSYEQYF

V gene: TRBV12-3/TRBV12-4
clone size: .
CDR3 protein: CASSRPGTEHFQETQYF

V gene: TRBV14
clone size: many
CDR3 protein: CASSQEISTGELFF

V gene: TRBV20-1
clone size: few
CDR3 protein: CSARDHSFRTGELFF

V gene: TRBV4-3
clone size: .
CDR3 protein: CASSQGLTGSYEQYF

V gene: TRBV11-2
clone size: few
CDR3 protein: CASSLAPTGVRTGELFF

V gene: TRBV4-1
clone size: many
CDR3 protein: CASSQDRTRTYEQYF

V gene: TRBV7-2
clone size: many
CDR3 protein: CASSLSGAVSQPQHF

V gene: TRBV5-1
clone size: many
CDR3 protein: CASSLAPTSGSIDEQYF

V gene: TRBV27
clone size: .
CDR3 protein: CASSLLSGMGPNTEAFF

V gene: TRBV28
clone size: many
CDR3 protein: CASSLGRGLEQYF

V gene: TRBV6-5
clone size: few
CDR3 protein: CASSLTGTGQETQYF

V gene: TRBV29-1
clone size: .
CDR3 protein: CSAAAGGDQPQHF

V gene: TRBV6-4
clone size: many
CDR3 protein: CASTRLAGHTGELFF

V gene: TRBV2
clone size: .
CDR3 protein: CASSTAGVYQETQYF

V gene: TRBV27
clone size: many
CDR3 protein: CASSVALPTDTQYF

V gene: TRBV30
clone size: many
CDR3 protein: CAWSSRGGGSTGELFF

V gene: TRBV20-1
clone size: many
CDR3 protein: CIGRAPSYEQYF

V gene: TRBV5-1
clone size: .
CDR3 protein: CASSIATGTGDSPLHF

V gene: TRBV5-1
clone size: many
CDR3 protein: CASTRTAQNTEAFF

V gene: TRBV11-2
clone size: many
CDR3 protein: CASRPGTGMVETQYF

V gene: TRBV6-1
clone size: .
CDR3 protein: CASRTGQKAFF

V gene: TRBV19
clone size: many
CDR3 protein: CASSIAGVDIQYF